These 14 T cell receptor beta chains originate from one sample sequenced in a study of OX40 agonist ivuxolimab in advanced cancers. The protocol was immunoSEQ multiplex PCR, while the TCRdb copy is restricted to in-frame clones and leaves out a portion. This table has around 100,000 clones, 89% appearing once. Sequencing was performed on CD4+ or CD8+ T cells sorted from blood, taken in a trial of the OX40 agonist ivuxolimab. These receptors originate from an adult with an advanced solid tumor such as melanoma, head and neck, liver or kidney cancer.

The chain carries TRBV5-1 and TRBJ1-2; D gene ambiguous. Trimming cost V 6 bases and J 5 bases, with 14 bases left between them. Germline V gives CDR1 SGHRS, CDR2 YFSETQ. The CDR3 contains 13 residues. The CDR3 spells CASTEGSNYGYTF. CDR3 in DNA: TGCGCCAGCACGGAGGGCTCGAATTATGGCTACACCTTC. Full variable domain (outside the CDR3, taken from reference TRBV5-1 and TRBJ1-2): KAGVTQTPRYLIKTRGQQVTLSCSPISGHRSVSWYQQTPGQGLQFLFEYFSETQRNKGNFPGRFSGRQFSNSRSEMNVSTLELGDSALYLCASTEGSNYGYTFGSGTRLTVV.

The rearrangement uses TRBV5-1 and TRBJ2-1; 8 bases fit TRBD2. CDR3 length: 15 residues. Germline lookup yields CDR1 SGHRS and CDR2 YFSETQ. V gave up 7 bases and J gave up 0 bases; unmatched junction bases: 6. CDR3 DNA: TGCGCCAGCTCCGGGAGGGTAAGCTCCTACAATGAGCAGTTCTTC. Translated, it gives CASSGRVSSYNEQFF.

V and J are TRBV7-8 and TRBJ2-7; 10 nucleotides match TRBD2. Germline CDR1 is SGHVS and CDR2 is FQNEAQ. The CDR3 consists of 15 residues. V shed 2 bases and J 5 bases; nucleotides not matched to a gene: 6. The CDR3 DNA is TGTGCCAGCAGCTTACGGTCTAGCGGGGGAAACGAGCAGTACTTC. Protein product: CASSLRSSGGNEQYF. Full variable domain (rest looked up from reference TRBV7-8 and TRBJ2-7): GAGVSQSPRYKVAKRGQDVALRCDPISGHVSLFWYQQALGQGPEFLTYFQNEAQLDKSGLPSDRFFAERPEGSVSTLKIQRTQQEDSAVYLCASSLRSSGGNEQYFGPGTRLTVT.

The CDR3 sequence is CASSLGAGDGYTF. As DNA, the CDR3 is TGCGCCAGCAGCTTGGGGGCAGGGGATGGCTACACCTTC. The chain uses TRBV5-1 and TRBJ1-2; maybe TRBD1 (6 bases). CDR3 length: 13 residues. V was pared by 0 bases and J by 6 bases, with 9 bases between. CDR1 and CDR2 from the germline V gene are SGHRS and YFSETQ.

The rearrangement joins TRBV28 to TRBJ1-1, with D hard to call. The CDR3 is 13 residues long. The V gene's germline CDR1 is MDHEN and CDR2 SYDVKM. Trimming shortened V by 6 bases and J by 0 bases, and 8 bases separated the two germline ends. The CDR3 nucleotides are TGTGCCAGCAGATACAGCCTGAACACTGAAGCTTTCTTT. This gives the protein CASRYSLNTEAFF.

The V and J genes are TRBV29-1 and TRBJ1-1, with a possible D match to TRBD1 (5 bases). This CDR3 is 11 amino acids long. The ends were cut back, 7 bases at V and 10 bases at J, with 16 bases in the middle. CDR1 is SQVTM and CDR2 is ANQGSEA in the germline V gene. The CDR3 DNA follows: TGCAGCGCTACTGGGGCAGGCGGAGCTTTCTTT. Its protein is CSATGAGGAFF.

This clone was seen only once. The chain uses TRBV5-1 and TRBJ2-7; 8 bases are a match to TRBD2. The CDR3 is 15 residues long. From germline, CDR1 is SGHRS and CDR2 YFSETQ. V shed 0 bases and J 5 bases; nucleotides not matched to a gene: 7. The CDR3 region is CASSLEGTRGNEQYF. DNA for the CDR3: TGCGCCAGCAGCTTGGAAGGGACTAGGGGCAACGAGCAGTACTTC.

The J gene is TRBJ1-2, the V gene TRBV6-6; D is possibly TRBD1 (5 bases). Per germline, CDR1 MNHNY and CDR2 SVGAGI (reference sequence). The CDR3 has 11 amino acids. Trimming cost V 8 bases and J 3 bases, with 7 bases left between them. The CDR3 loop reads CASGGDYGYTF. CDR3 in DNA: TGTGCCAGCGGGGGTGACTATGGCTACACCTTC.

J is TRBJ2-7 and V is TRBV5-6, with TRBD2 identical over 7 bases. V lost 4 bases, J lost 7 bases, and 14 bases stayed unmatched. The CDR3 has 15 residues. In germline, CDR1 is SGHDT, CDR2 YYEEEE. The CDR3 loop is CASSPRGAGLGEQYF. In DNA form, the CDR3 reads TGTGCCAGCAGCCCTCGCGGAGCGGGATTGGGTGAGCAGTACTTC.

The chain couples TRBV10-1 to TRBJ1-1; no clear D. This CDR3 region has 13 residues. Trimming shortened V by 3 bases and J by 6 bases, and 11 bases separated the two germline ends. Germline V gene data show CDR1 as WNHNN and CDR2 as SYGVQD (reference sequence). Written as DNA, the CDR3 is TGCGCCAGCAGTGAATCCTCCATGCCTGAAGCTTTCTTT. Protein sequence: CASSESSMPEAFF.

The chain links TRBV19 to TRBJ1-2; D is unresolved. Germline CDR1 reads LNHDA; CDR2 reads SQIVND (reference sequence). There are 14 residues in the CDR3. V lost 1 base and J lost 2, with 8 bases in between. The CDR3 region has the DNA TGTGCCAGTAGTATAGTGACGGACAACTATGGCTACACCTTC. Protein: CASSIVTDNYGYTF.

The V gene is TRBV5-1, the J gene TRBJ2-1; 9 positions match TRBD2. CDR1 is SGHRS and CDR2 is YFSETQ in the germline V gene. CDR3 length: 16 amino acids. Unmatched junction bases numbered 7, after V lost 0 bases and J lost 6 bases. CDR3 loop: CASSLAVAGGGNEQFF. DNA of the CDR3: TGCGCCAGCAGCTTGGCCGTTGCGGGAGGGGGCAATGAGCAGTTCTTC. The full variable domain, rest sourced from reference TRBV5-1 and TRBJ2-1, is KAGVTQTPRYLIKTRGQQVTLSCSPISGHRSVSWYQQTPGQGLQFLFEYFSETQRNKGNFPGRFSGRQFSNSRSEMNVSTLELGDSALYLCASSLAVAGGGNEQFFGPGTRLTVL.

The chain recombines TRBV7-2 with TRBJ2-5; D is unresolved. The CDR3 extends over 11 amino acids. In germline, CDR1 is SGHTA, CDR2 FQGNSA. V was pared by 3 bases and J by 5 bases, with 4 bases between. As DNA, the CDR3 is TGTGCCAGCAGCTTTCGGGAGACCCAGTACTTC. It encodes CASSFRETQYF.

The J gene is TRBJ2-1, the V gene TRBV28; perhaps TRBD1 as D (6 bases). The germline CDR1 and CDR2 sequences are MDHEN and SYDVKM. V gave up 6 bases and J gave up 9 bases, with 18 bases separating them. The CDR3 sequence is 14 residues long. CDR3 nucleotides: TGTGCCAGCAGATCCCAGGGGCAAGGAGGTGAGCAGTTCTTC. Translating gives CASRSQGQGGEQFF.